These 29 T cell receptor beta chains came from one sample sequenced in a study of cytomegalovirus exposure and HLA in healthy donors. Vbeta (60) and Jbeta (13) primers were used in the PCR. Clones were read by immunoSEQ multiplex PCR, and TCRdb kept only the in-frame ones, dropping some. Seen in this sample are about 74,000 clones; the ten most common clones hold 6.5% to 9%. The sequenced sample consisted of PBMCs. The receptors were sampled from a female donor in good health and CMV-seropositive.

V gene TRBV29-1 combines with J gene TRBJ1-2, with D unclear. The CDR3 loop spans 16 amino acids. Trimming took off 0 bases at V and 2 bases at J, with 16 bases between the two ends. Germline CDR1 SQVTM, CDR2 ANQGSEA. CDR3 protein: CSVEEQYSLRNYGYTF. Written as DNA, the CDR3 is TGCAGCGTTGAAGAACAGTACAGCCTTCGAAACTATGGCTACACCTTC.

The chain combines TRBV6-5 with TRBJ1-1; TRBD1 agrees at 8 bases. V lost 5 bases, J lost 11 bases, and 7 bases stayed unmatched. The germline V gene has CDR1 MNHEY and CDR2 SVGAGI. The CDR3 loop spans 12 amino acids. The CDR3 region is CASSRTGKTAFF. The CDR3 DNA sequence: TGTGCCAGCAGTCGGACAGGGAAGACGGCTTTCTTT.

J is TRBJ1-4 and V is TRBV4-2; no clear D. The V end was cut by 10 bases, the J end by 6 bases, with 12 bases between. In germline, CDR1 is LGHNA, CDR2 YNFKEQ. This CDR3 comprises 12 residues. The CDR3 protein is CATAGEDEKLFF. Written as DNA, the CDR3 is TGTGCCACCGCCGGGGAAGATGAAAAACTGTTTTTT.

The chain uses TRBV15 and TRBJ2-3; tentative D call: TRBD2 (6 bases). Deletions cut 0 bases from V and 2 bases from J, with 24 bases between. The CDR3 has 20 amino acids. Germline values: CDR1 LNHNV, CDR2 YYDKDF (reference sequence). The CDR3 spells CATSRDGGDRDRLNTDTQYF. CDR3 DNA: TGTGCCACCAGCAGAGATGGAGGGGACCGGGACCGCCTCAACACAGATACGCAGTATTTT.

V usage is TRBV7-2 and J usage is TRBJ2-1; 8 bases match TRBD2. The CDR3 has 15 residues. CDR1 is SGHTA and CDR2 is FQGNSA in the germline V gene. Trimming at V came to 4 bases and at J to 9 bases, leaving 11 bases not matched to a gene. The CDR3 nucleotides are TGTGCCAGCAGCTCATGGGGCAGCGGGAGTAGTGAGCAGTTCTTC. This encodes CASSSWGSGSSEQFF.

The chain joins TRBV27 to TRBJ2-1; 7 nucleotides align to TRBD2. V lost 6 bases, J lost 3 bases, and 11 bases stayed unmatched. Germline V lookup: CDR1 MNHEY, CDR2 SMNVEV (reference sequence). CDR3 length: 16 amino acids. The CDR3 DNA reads TGTGCCAGCAGAAGACAGCGGGGAACCGTCTACAATGAGCAGTTCTTC. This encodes CASRRQRGTVYNEQFF.

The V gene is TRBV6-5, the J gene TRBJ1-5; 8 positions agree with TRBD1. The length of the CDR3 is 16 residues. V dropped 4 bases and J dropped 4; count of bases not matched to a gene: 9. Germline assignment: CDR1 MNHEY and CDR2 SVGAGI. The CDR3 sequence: CASSSQPTGGNQPQHF. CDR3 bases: TGTGCCAGCAGTTCACAACCAACAGGGGGTAATCAGCCCCAGCATTTT.

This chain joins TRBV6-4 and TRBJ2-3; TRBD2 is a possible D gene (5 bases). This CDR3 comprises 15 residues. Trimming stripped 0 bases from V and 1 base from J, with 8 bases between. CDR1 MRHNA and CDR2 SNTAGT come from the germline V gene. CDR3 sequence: CASSDSGAGTDTQYF. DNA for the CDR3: TGTGCCAGCAGTGACTCAGGAGCGGGCACAGATACGCAGTATTTT.

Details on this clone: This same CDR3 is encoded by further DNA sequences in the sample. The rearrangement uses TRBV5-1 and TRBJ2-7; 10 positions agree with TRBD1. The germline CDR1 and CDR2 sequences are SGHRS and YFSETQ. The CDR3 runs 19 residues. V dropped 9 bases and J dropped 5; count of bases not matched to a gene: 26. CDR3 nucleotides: TGCGCCACCCCCCCAAAGCAGGGGACAGGGGCCCTTGCTAAGGACGAGCAGTACTTC. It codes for CATPPKQGTGALAKDEQYF.

The CDR3 is CASSPTDSVNQPQHF. As DNA, the CDR3 is TGTGCCAGCTCGCCGACGGACAGCGTCAATCAGCCCCAGCATTTT. The V and J genes are TRBV18 and TRBJ1-5, with TRBD1 as a possible D gene (6 bases). Germline V gene data show CDR1 as KGHSH and CDR2 as LQKENI. V lost 6 bases and J 3 bases, leaving 15 bases between the germline ends. The CDR3 is made up of 15 amino acids. The complete variable domain, with remaining parts taken from reference TRBV18 and TRBJ1-5, reads NAGVMQNPRHLVRRRGQEARLRCSPMKGHSHVYWYRQLPEEGLKFMVYLQKENIIDESGMPKERFSAEFPKEGPSILRIQQVVRGDSAAYFCASSPTDSVNQPQHFGDGTRLSIL.

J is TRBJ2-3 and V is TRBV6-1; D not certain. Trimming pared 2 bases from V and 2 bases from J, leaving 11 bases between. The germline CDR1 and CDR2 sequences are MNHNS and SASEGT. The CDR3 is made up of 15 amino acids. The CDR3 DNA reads TGTGCCAGCAGTGAACGAATGACACTCACAGATACGCAGTATTTT. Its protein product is CASSERMTLTDTQYF.

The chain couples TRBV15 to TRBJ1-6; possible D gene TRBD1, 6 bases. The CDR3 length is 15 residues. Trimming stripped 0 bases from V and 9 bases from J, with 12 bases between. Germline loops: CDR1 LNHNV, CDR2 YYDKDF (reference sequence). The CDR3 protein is CATSREGDKGSPLHF. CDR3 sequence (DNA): TGTGCCACCAGCAGAGAGGGGGACAAGGGTTCACCCCTCCACTTT.

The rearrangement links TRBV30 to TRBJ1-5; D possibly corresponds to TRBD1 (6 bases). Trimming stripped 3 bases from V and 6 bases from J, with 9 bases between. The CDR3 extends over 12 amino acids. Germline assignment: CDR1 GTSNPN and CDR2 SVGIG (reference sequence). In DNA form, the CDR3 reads TGTGCCTGGAGCACAGGGCCTCAGCCCCAGCATTTT. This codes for CAWSTGPQPQHF.

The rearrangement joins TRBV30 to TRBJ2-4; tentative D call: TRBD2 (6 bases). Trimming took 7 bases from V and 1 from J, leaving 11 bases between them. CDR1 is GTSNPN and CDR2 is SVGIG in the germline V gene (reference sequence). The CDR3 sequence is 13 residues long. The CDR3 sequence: CASQAGAKNIQYF. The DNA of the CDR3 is TGTGCCTCGCAGGCGGGGGCCAAAAACATTCAGTACTTC.

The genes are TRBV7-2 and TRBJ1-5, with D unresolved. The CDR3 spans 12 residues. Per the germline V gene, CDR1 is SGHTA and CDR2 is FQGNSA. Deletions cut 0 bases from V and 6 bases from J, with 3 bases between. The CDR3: CASSLASQPQHF. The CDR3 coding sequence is TGTGCCAGCAGCTTAGCGAGTCAGCCCCAGCATTTT.

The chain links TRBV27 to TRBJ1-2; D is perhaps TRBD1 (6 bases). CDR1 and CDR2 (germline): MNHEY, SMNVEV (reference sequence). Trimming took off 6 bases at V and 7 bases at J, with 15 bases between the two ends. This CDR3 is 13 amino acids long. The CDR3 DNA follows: TGTGCCAGCAGAGCACAGGGTACAGGTGGCTACACCTTC. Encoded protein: CASRAQGTGGYTF.

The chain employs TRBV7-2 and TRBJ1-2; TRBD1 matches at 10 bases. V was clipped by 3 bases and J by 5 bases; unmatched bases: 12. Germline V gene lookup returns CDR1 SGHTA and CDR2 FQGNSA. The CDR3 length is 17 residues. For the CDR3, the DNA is TGTGCCAGCAGCTTCCTACCGGGACAGGGGCCTATTTATGGCTACACCTTC. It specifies CASSFLPGQGPIYGYTF.

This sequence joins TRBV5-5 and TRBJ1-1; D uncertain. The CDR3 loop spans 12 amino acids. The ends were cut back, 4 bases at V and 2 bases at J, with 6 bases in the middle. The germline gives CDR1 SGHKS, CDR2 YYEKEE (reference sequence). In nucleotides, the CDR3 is TGTGCCAGCAGCCGGTCCAACACTGAAGCTTTCTTT. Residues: CASSRSNTEAFF.

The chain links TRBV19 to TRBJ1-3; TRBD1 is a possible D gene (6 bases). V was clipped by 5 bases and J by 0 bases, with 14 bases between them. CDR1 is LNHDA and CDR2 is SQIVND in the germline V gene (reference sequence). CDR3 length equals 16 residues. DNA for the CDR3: TGTGCCAGTAGTTCCCCCCGACAGGACTCTGGAAACACCATATATTTT. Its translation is CASSSPRQDSGNTIYF.

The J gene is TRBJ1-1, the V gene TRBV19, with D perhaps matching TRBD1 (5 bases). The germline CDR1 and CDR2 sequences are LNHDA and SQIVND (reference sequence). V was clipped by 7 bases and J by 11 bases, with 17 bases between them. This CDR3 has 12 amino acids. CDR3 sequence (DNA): TGTGCCAGTACCATGCAGGGTTCTGGGGCTTTCTTT. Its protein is CASTMQGSGAFF.

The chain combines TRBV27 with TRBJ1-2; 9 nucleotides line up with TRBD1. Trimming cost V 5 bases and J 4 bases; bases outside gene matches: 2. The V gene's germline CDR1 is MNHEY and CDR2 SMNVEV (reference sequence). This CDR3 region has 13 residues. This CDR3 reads CASSAGQGYGYTF. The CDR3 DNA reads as TGTGCCAGCAGTGCGGGACAGGGCTATGGCTACACCTTC.

The CDR3 protein is CASSANNQPQHF. CDR3 nucleotide sequence: TGTGCCAGCAGCGCGAACAATCAGCCCCAGCATTTT. This chain links TRBV7-9 with TRBJ1-5; no firm D call. Trimming removed 5 bases from V and 3 bases from J, with 5 bases in between. There are 12 residues in the CDR3. Germline V gene lookup returns CDR1 SEHNR and CDR2 FQNEAQ (reference sequence).

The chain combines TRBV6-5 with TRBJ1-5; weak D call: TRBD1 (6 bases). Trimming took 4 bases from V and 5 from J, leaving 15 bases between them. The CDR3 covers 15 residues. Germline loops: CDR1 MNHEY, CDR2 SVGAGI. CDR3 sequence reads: CASSLNREGDQPQHF. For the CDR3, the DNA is TGTGCCAGCAGTTTGAACAGGGAGGGGGATCAGCCCCAGCATTTT.

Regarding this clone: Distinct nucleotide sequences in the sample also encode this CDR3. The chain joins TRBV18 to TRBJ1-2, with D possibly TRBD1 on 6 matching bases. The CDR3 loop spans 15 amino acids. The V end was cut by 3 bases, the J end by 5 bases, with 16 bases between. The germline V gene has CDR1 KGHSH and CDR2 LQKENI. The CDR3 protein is CASSPVLQGNYGYTF. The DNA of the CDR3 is TGTGCCAGCTCACCGGTCCTACAGGGAAATTATGGCTACACCTTC.

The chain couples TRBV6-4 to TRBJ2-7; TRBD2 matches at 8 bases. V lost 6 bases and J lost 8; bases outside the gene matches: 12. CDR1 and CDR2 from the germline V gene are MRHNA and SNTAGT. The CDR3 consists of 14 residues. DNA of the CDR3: TGTGCCAGCAGCGGAGCGGGAGAGGAGTCGAAGCAGTACTTC. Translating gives CASSGAGEESKQYF.

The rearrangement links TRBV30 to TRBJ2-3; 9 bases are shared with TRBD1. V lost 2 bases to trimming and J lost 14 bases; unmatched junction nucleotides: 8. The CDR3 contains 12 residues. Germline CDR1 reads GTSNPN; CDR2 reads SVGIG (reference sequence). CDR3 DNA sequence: TGTGCCTGGAGTACTGGACAGGGGAGGACGTATTTT. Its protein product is CAWSTGQGRTYF. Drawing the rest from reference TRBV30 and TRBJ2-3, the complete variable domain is SQTIHQWPATLVQPVGSPLSLECTVEGTSNPNLYWYRQAAGRGLQLLFYSVGIGQISSEVPQNLSASRPQDRQFILSSKKLLLSDSGFYLCAWSTGQGRTYFGPGTRLTVL.

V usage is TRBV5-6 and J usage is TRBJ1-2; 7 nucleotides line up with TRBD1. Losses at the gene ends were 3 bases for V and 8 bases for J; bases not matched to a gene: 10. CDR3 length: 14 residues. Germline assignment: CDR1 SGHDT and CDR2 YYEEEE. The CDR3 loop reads CASSSFTGERGYTF. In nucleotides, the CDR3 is TGTGCCAGCAGCTCCTTCACAGGGGAACGGGGCTACACCTTC.

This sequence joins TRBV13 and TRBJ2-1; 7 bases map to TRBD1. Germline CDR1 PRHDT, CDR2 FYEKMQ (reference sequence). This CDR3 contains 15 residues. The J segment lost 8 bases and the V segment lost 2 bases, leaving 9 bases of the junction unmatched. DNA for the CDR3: TGTGCCAGCAGCTTAAAGACAGGGTTGGGGGATGAGCAGTTCTTC. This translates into CASSLKTGLGDEQFF.

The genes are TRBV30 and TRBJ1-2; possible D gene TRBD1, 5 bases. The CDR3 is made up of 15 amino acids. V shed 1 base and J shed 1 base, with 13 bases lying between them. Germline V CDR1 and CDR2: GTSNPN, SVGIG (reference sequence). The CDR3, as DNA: TGTGCCTGGAGTGCAATGGACATCGGTAACTATGGCTACACCTTC. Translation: CAWSAMDIGNYGYTF.